These 17 T cell receptor beta chains were all obtained from the same sample, sequenced in a study of tumor-infiltrating lymphocytes in localized non-small cell lung cancer. Profiled with immunoSEQ multiplex PCR; TCRdb holds only in-frame clones, not every one. The sample records fewer than 20,000 clones, approximately 80% being singletons. Sequencing was performed on uninvolved lung tissue not adjacent to the tumor. These receptors were taken from a human donor with non-small cell lung cancer.

The chain combines TRBV4-2 with TRBJ2-1; D is possibly TRBD2 (5 bases). This CDR3 comprises 16 residues. Trimming took off 0 bases at V and 2 bases at J, with 11 bases between the two ends. Germline assignment: CDR1 LGHNA and CDR2 YNFKEQ. CDR3 nucleotides: TGTGCCAGCAGCCAAGATCCGGGAACGACCTACAATGAGCAGTTCTTC. Amino acids: CASSQDPGTTYNEQFF.

The chain couples TRBV6-5 to TRBJ2-5; the D is unclear. V lost 6 bases, J lost 4 bases, and 12 bases lay in between. Germline CDR1 and CDR2: MNHEY and SVGAGI. The CDR3 has 13 residues. The CDR3 here is CASSNYALETQYF. In nucleotides, the CDR3 is TGTGCCAGCAGCAACTACGCCCTAGAGACCCAGTACTTC.

This clone was recorded a few times. This chain uses TRBV28 with TRBJ1-1, with D hard to call. The germline V gene encodes CDR1 MDHEN and CDR2 SYDVKM. The CDR3 is 15 amino acids. The V end lost 4 bases, the J end lost 3 bases, and 15 bases lay between the germline ends. In DNA form, the CDR3 reads TGTGCCAGCAGTTGTCCCCCCGACGTATACACTGAAGCTTTCTTT. This translates into CASSCPPDVYTEAFF.

This clone was recorded a few times. The same CDR3 can be traced to other DNA sequences in this sample. The chain has TRBV9 and TRBJ2-1; D remains ambiguous. The CDR3 is 14 residues long. The germline CDR1 and CDR2 sequences are SGDLS and YYNGEE. The V end was cut by 0 bases, the J end by 4 bases, with 8 bases between. CDR3 in DNA: TGTGCCAGCAGCGTAGGCGCAGAGTACAATGAGCAGTTCTTC. Residues: CASSVGAEYNEQFF.

This chain joins TRBV19 and TRBJ2-3; D is undetermined. CDR1 is LNHDA, CDR2 SQIVND, per germline (reference sequence). Trimming removed 5 bases at V and 0 bases at J, with 12 bases between. The CDR3 extends over 15 amino acids. As DNA, the CDR3 is TGTGCCAGTAGTTCCTTTCTCTCTAGCACAGATACGCAGTATTTT. Its protein product is CASSSFLSSTDTQYF.

This chain connects TRBV5-4 to TRBJ2-3; D remains unclear. This CDR3 spans 17 amino acids. Deletions cut 1 base from V and 0 bases from J, with 15 bases between. Germline assignment: CDR1 SGHNT and CDR2 YYREEE (reference sequence). This CDR3 reads CASSLRFESTSTDTQYF. As DNA, the CDR3 is TGTGCCAGCAGCTTGAGATTCGAGTCGACTAGCACAGATACGCAGTATTTT.

The V gene is TRBV19, the J gene TRBJ1-5; tentative D call: TRBD1 (5 bases). There are 15 residues in the CDR3. Germline V gene sequence: CDR1 LNHDA, CDR2 SQIVND (reference sequence). V was shortened by 1 base and J by 2 bases, with 9 bases between the two germline ends. In DNA, the CDR3 is TGTGCCAGTAGTATAGGGGACGGGGGCAATCAGCCCCAGCATTTT. Amino acid sequence: CASSIGDGGNQPQHF.

The chain joins TRBV2 to TRBJ1-1; a possible D gene is TRBD1 (6 bases). Trimming left V 10 bases short and J 3 bases short, with 15 bases between. This CDR3 has 13 residues. From germline, CDR1 is SNHLY and CDR2 FYNNEI. The CDR3 DNA sequence: TGTGCCAACTCGCGACAGGCGGACACTGAAGCTTTCTTT. Amino acid sequence: CANSRQADTEAFF.

This chain joins TRBV13 and TRBJ2-1, with 8 bases lining up with TRBD1. The CDR3 runs to 15 residues. V was clipped by 5 bases and J by 5 bases; unmatched bases: 8. The germline CDR1 and CDR2 sequences are PRHDT and FYEKMQ (reference sequence). CDR3 DNA: TGTGCCAGCAGCCTCCGACAGGGGCCTGACAATGAGCAGTTCTTC. Translating gives CASSLRQGPDNEQFF.

The V and J genes are TRBV4-2 and TRBJ1-3, with D possibly being TRBD1 (6 bases). Trimming cost V 5 bases and J 7 bases, with 12 bases left between them. CDR3 size: 13 residues. Germline CDR1 is LGHNA and CDR2 is YNFKEQ. Written as DNA, the CDR3 is TGTGCCAGCAGCTTACAGGGAAGCAACACCATATATTTT. This encodes CASSLQGSNTIYF.

The chain couples TRBV5-4 to TRBJ1-1; D unclear. The germline CDR1 and CDR2 sequences are SGHNT and YYREEE (reference sequence). The V end lost 0 bases, the J end lost 1 base, and 7 bases lay between the germline ends. The CDR3 sequence is 14 residues long. CDR3 amino acids: CASSLDGPNTEAFF. CDR3 nucleotides: TGTGCCAGCAGCTTGGACGGCCCGAACACTGAAGCTTTCTTT.

The genes are TRBV11-2 and TRBJ2-5; 8 bases map to TRBD2. CDR1 SGHAT and CDR2 FQNNGV come from the germline V gene. J gave up 3 bases and V 5 bases, and 8 bases lay outside the gene matches. The CDR3 runs to 15 residues. The CDR3 is CASSPRAAGEETQYF. In DNA form, the CDR3 reads TGTGCCAGCAGCCCGCGGGCAGCGGGAGAAGAGACCCAGTACTTC.

The rearrangement uses TRBV7-2 and TRBJ1-2, with D perhaps matching TRBD1 (5 bases). In germline, CDR1 is SGHTA, CDR2 FQGNSA. The V end lost 5 bases, the J end lost 5 bases, and 18 bases lay between the germline ends. The CDR3 length is 15 residues. CDR3 nucleotides: TGTGCCAGCAGCCCCCTTTCTGGGGGACCATATGGCTACACCTTC. It yields the protein CASSPLSGGPYGYTF.

This chain links TRBV5-1 with TRBJ2-3, with unresolved D. The germline gives CDR1 SGHRS, CDR2 YFSETQ. V was pared by 5 bases and J by 2 bases, with 15 bases between. The length of the CDR3 is 15 residues. The CDR3 loop reads CASSRALDYTDTQYF. DNA of the CDR3: TGCGCCAGCAGTAGGGCCCTCGATTACACAGATACGCAGTATTTT.

This chain links TRBV7-9 with TRBJ2-7; 10 nucleotides line up with TRBD2. The CDR3 loop spans 19 amino acids. Germline CDR1 and CDR2: SEHNR and FQNEAQ (reference sequence). V was clipped by 5 bases and J by 7 bases; unmatched bases: 23. The CDR3: CASSHAGTRSGRAPFEQYF. CDR3 in DNA: TGTGCCAGCAGCCACGCCGGGACAAGGAGCGGGAGGGCCCCGTTTGAGCAGTACTTC.

The DNA of the CDR3 is TGTGCCAGCGGGGTTGGACAGGGGGAGACCCAGTACTTC. Residues: CASGVGQGETQYF. The chain is built from TRBV9 and TRBJ2-5; 9 bases match TRBD1. The germline V gene has CDR1 SGDLS and CDR2 YYNGEE. The V and J ends lost 7 bases and 5 bases, in that order; junction bases with no gene match: 6. This CDR3 spans 13 amino acids.

This sequence joins TRBV9 and TRBJ2-3; D perhaps matches TRBD2 (5 bases). CDR1 is SGDLS and CDR2 is YYNGEE in the germline V gene. Trimming stripped 0 bases from V and 4 bases from J, with 9 bases between. This CDR3 contains 14 residues. The CDR3 bases are TGTGCCAGCAGCGTAGAAGTCGGGGCAGATACGCAGTATTTT. Encoded protein: CASSVEVGADTQYF.